This T cell receptor beta chain emerged from a study of CD8 T cells in ankylosing spondylitis. General study points: Prior work had noted some motif variants in reactive arthritis blood and synovial fluid. Apparently characteristic of ankylosing spondylitis blood was a TCR beta motif (eight highly homologous variants).

This clonotype appeared a few times. Its antigen is undetermined. Generation of TCR beta libraries employed quantitative 5'-RACE incorporating molecular barcodes. Via MiXCR, TCRdb re-called the 5' RACE reads, giving one row per CDR3 protein. The table shows roughly 180,000 distinct CDR3 sequences, with approximately 9.9% occurring only once. This CDR3 is built from 17 residues. V shed 0 bases and J shed 7 bases, with 22 bases lying between them. From germline, CDR1 is SEHNR and CDR2 FQNEAQ (reference sequence). This TCR was sampled from a female donor with ankylosing spondylitis or in good health (not recorded which). Input material: blood, either unsorted or a sorted T cell fraction (not recorded which). The V and J genes are TRBV7-9 and TRBJ2-7, with D perhaps matching TRBD2 (6 bases). DNA of the CDR3: TGTGCCAGCAGCTTAGCGGAGGGCCCACCCCATCGGGAGGAGCAGTACTTC. This gives the protein CASSLAEGPPHREEQYF.